This note documents a single TCR beta chain sequence. The data originate from a study of blood T cell repertoires in COVID-19. Sequencing used immunoSEQ multiplex PCR; TCRdb keeps in-frame clones, though not all of them. This sample has 250,000 to 350,000 clones, with approximately 84% found just once. CDR1 and CDR2 from the germline V gene are SGHNT and YENEEA. With 5 bases clipped from V and 2 bases from J, the junction kept 6 bases outside the gene matches. The CDR3 totals 16 residues. What was sequenced was peripheral blood. The chain has TRBV11-3 and TRBJ2-2; 9 nucleotides agree with TRBD2. This receptor was taken from a human donor with COVID-19, enrolled during active disease. The donor label of this sample is uncertain. As DNA, the CDR3 is TGTGCCAGCAGCCCAGGGACTAGCTTAAACACCGGGGAGCTGTTTTTT. Translation: CASSPGTSLNTGELFF.